Each of the 14 T cell receptor beta chains below was sequenced from the same sample in a study of T cells in localized non-small cell lung cancer. Clones were read by immunoSEQ multiplex PCR, and TCRdb kept only the in-frame ones, dropping some. This sample has about 70,000 clones, with about 90% found just once. This specimen was peripheral blood, taken before any cancer treatment. All receptors come from a male donor at least 60 years old with stage III squamous cell lung carcinoma.

V usage is TRBV10-2 and J usage is TRBJ1-1; 10 positions match TRBD1. The CDR3 is made up of 14 amino acids. The V and J ends lost 7 bases and 2 bases, in that order; junction bases with no gene match: 4. CDR1 is WSHSY and CDR2 is SAAADI in the germline V gene. CDR3 DNA sequence: TGCGCCAGCACCGGGACAGGGGTAAACACTGAAGCTTTCTTT. Encoded protein: CASTGTGVNTEAFF.

This chain links TRBV6-4 with TRBJ1-5; D is unresolved. The V and J ends lost 3 bases and 7 bases respectively, with 13 bases between them. This CDR3 contains 14 residues. Germline CDR1 and CDR2: MRHNA and SNTAGT. In DNA form, the CDR3 reads TGTGCCAGCAGTGAGTCGCTTGGGTGGCAGCCCCAGCATTTT. This encodes CASSESLGWQPQHF.

In this sample, this clone turned up once. The chain couples TRBV5-4 to TRBJ2-5; 8 nucleotides match TRBD2. The CDR3 consists of 15 residues. Germline lookup yields CDR1 SGHNT and CDR2 YYREEE (reference sequence). With 0 bases clipped from V and 7 bases from J, the junction kept 8 bases outside the gene matches. CDR3 bases: TGTGCCAGCAGCTTGGCGGCTAGCGGGTCCGGGACCCAGTACTTC. Encoded protein: CASSLAASGSGTQYF.

This clone was recorded a few times. This chain links TRBV2 with TRBJ2-7, with TRBD1 matching 9 bases. V shed 8 bases and J 7 bases; nucleotides not matched to a gene: 9. The germline V gene encodes CDR1 SNHLY and CDR2 FYNNEI. This CDR3 is 13 amino acids long. CDR3 sequence (DNA): TGTGCCAGCGTACAGGGGGCCCCACGTGAGCAGTACGTC. Its protein is CASVQGAPREQYV.

The chain carries TRBV28 and TRBJ1-5, with a possible D match to TRBD1 (6 bases). Germline V gene data show CDR1 as MDHEN and CDR2 as SYDVKM. The CDR3 consists of 17 residues. Trimming took 3 bases from V and 3 from J, leaving 18 bases between them. CDR3 region: CASSLGWGRANNQPQHF. CDR3 coding DNA: TGTGCCAGCAGTTTGGGTTGGGGGCGAGCGAACAATCAGCCCCAGCATTTT.

The V and J genes are TRBV6-6 and TRBJ2-7, with TRBD1 matching 7 bases. CDR3 length: 12 residues. Germline loops: CDR1 MNHNY, CDR2 SVGAGI (reference sequence). The V gene end was trimmed by 6 bases and the J gene end by 6 bases; junction bases not matched to a gene: 5. CDR3 nucleotides: TGTGCCAGCAGGGATCGGGACAGCGAGCAGTACGTC. It translates to CASRDRDSEQYV.

This chain links TRBV7-2 with TRBJ1-2; perhaps TRBD1 as D (5 bases). Trimming pared 8 bases from V and 10 bases from J, leaving 20 bases between. This CDR3 has 13 residues. The germline V gene has CDR1 SGHTA and CDR2 FQGNSA. Here the CDR3 DNA reads TGTGCCAGCCGGGGATGGGGGGAACCCCTCTACACCTTC. Protein sequence: CASRGWGEPLYTF.

V and J are TRBV6-5 and TRBJ1-2, with D tentatively TRBD1 (6 bases). CDR1 and CDR2 (germline): MNHEY, SVGAGI. This CDR3 region has 14 residues. Trimming removed 10 bases at V and 0 bases at J, with 15 bases between. This CDR3 reads CATTRDIANYGYTF. As DNA, the CDR3 is TGTGCCACTACACGGGACATAGCTAACTATGGCTACACCTTC.

V and J are TRBV30 and TRBJ2-7, with unresolved D. Between the trimmed V and J ends, which lost 7 bases and 3 bases, there was a span of 13 bases. From germline, CDR1 is GTSNPN and CDR2 SVGIG (reference sequence). The CDR3 runs 12 residues. The CDR3 region has the DNA TGTGCCTATAACCAGAACAACTACGAGCAGTACTTC. Amino acids: CAYNQNNYEQYF.

This clone was counted only a few times. The J gene is TRBJ1-2, the V gene TRBV30; D unresolved. This CDR3 spans 15 amino acids. Germline values: CDR1 GTSNPN, CDR2 SVGIG (reference sequence). Trimming took off 0 bases at V and 2 bases at J, with 13 bases between the two ends. The CDR3 reads CAWSVQGLGNYGYTF. The DNA of the CDR3 is TGTGCCTGGAGTGTACAAGGGCTGGGGAACTATGGCTACACCTTC.

The genes are TRBV18 and TRBJ2-1; 7 bases are shared with TRBD1. This CDR3 has 17 amino acids. Germline V gene lookup returns CDR1 KGHSH and CDR2 LQKENI. The J segment lost 8 bases and the V segment lost 2 bases, leaving 15 bases of the junction unmatched. CDR3 DNA: TGTGCCAGCTCACCAGCGAAGGGGGCGAAGGTAATCGATGAGCAGTTCTTC. This sequence encodes CASSPAKGAKVIDEQFF.

The chain has TRBV6-1 and TRBJ2-7; D unresolved. V lost 6 bases and J 1 base, leaving 13 bases between the germline ends. The CDR3 has 14 amino acids. Germline-derived CDR1 and CDR2 are MNHNS and SASEGT. The DNA of the CDR3 is TGTGCCAGCAGCGTCAGTCCCTCTTCCTACGAGCAGTACGTC. Amino acid sequence: CASSVSPSSYEQYV.

J is TRBJ2-5 and V is TRBV7-8; 9 bases line up with TRBD2. The V and J ends lost 5 bases and 2 bases, in that order; junction bases with no gene match: 12. CDR1 is SGHVS and CDR2 is FQNEAQ in the germline V gene. The CDR3 runs 17 residues. The CDR3 region is CASSKRRLAARQETQYF. The DNA for the CDR3 is TGTGCCAGCAGCAAACGCCGACTAGCGGCGAGACAAGAGACCCAGTACTTC.

The chain's CDR3 is CASSYSPGGNEKLFF. The CDR3 bases are TGTGCCAGCAGTTACTCGCCAGGGGGGAATGAAAAACTGTTTTTT. V usage is TRBV6-5 and J usage is TRBJ1-4, with 7 bases matching TRBD1. CDR1 is MNHEY, CDR2 SVGAGI, per germline. The CDR3 contains 15 residues. Trimming took 0 bases from V and 5 from J; bases not matched to a gene: 3.